This T cell receptor (beta chain) came from a study of cytotoxic CD8 clonotypes in ibrutinib-treated CLL. For the study at large: Responses: roughly 25 partial, 2 complete; after median about 68 months, about 15 stayed remitted, approximately twelve progressed. Response sampling took place at median roughly 12 months of treatment, range 6 to 36.

TCRdb's copy holds only in-frame clones and misses some; the assay was immunoSEQ multiplex PCR. This sample carries over 120,000 clones, 70% to 80% of them seen once, and the ten largest clones take 13%. CDR1 and CDR2 from the germline V gene are SGHTS and YDEGEE. The CDR3 covers 14 residues. The junction had 10 bases not matched to a gene; V was cut back by 7 bases and J by 4 bases. The V gene is TRBV5-8, the J gene TRBJ1-2, with 7 bases lining up with TRBD1. This specimen was PBMCs, taken after 12 months of ibrutinib treatment. The sequence was obtained from a human donor with chronic lymphocytic leukemia. The CDR3 loop is CASVTGFLVYGYTF. CDR3 DNA sequence: TGTGCCAGCGTGACAGGGTTTTTGGTCTATGGCTACACCTTC.